The clone carrying this TCR beta chain has more than one count but fewer than ten. Its antigen is as yet unknown. Germline trimming cut 2 bases from V and 5 bases from J; bases unmatched to any gene: 12. CDR1 is SGHAT and CDR2 is FQNNGV in the germline V gene. This CDR3 contains 16 residues. This specimen comes from a study of post-analysis software for immune sequencing data. Study-wide results and caveats: TRBV5-6, TRBV5-1 and TRBV20-1 belonged to a set of about five TRBV segments that were more frequent in patients than controls.

Unique-molecular-identifier-tagged TCR beta cDNA libraries were used. TCRdb ran MiXCR on the PCR reads and lists one entry per CDR3 protein. The sample has 700,000 to 900,000 distinct CDR3 sequences, more than 45% seen once. The chain couples TRBV11-2 to TRBJ2-7, with TRBD1 matching over 7 bases. This TCR derives from a girl aged 10 to 17 with multiple sclerosis. Sequencing was carried out using blood. CDR3 coding DNA: TGTGCCAGCAGCTTATGGGGGACAGAGGTCATCCACGAGCAGTACTTC. Protein: CASSLWGTEVIHEQYF.